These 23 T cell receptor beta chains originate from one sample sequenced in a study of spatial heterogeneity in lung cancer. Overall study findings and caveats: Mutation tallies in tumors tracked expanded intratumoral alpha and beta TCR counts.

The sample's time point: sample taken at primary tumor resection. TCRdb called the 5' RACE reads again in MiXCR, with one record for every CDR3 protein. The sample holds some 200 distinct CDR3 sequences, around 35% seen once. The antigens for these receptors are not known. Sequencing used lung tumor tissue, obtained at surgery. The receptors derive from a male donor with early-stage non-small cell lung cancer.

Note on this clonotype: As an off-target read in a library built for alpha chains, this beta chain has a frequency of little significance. Here the CDR3 reads CASSLDLAVHGYTF. The CDR3 region has the DNA TGTGCCAGCAGCTTAGATCTGGCAGTGCATGGCTACACCTTC. The chain couples TRBV7-9 to TRBJ1-2; D uncertain. V was cut by 1 base and J by 6 bases, with 12 bases left in between. CDR3 length: 14 residues. Looked up from germline, CDR1 is SEHNR and CDR2 is FQNEAQ (reference sequence).

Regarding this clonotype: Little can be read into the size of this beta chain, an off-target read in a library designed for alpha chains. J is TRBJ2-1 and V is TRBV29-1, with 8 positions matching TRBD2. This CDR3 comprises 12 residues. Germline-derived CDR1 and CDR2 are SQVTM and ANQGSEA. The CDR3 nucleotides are TGCGGGGCCAGCGGGGGCTACAATGAGCAGTTCTTC. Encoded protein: CGASGGYNEQFF.

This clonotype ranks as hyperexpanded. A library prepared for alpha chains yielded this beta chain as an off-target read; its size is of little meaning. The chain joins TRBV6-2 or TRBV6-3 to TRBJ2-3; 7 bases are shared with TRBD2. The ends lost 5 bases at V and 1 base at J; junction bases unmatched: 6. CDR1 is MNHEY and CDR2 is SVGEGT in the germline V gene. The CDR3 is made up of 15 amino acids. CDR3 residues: CASSTRLAGTDTQYF. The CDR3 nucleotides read TGTGCCAGCAGTACCCGACTAGCCGGCACAGATACGCAGTATTTT.

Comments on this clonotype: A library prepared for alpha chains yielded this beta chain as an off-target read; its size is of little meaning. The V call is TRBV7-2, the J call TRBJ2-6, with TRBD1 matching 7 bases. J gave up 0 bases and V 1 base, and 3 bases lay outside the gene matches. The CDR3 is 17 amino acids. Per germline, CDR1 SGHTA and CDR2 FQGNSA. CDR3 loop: CASSLVHRGSGANVLTF. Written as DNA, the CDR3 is TGTGCCAGCAGCTTAGTACACAGGGGCTCTGGGGCCAACGTCCTGACTTTC.

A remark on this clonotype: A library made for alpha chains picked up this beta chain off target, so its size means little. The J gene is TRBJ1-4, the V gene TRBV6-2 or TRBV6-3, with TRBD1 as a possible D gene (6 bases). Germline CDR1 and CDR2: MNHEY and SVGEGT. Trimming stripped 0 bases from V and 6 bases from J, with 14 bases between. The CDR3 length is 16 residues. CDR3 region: CASSYSSRTVDEKLFF. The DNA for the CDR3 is TGTGCCAGCAGTTACTCGTCGAGGACAGTGGATGAAAAACTGTTTTTT.

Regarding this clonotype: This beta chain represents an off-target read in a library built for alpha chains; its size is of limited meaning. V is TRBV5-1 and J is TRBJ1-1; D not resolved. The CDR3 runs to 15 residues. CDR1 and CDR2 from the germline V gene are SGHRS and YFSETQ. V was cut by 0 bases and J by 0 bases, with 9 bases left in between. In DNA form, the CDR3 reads TGCGCCAGCAGCTTGGGGCGGATCATGAACACTGAAGCTTTCTTT. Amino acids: CASSLGRIMNTEAFF.

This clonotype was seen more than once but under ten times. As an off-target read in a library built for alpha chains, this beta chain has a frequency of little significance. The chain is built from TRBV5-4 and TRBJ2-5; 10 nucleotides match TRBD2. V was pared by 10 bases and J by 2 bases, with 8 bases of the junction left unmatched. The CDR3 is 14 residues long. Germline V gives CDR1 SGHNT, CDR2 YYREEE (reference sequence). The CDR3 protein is CAAGPSGGQETQYF. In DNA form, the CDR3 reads TGTGCCGCAGGCCCTAGCGGGGGTCAAGAGACCCAGTACTTC.

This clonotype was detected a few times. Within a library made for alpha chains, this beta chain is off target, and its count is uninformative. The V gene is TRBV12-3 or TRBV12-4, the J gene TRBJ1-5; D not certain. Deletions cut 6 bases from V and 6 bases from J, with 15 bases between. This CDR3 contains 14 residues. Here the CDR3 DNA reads TGTGCCAGCAGCCGGGCCAGATTGGGTCAGCCCCAGCATTTT. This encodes CASSRARLGQPQHF.

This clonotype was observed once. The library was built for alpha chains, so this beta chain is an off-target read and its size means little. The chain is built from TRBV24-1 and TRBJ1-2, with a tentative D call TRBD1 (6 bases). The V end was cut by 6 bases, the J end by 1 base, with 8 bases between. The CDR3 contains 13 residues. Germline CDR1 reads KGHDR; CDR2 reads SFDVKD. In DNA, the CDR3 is TGTGCCACCAGTATGGGACATAACTATGGCTACACCTTC. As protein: CATSMGHNYGYTF.

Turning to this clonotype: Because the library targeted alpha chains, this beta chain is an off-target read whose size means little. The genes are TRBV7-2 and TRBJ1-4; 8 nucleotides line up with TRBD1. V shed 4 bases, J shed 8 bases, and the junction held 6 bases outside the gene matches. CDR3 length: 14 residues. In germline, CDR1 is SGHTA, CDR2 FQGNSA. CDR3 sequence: CASSYDRGGEKLFF. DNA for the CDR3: TGTGCCAGCAGCTATGACAGGGGTGGCGAAAAACTGTTTTTT.

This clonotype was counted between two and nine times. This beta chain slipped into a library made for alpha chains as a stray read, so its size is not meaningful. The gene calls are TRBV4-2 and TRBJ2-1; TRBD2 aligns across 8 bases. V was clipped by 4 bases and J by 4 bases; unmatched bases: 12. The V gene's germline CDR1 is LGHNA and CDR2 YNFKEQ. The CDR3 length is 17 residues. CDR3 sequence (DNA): TGTGCCAGCAGCCCGGCCAACGGGGGGGCCATGTACAATGAGCAGTTCTTC. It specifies CASSPANGGAMYNEQFF.

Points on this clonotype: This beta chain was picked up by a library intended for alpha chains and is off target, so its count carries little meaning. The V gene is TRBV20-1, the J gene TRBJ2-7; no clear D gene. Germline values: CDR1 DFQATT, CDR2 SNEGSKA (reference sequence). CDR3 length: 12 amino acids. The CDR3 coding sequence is TGCAGCCCCTTAGGGCCCGGCTACGAGCAGTACTTC. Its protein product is CSPLGPGYEQYF.

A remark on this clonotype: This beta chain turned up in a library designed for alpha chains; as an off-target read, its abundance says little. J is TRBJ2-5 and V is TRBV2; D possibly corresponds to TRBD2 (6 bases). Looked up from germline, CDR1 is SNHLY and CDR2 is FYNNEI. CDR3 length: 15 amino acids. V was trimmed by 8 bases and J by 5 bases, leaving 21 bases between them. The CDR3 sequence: CASGAAGLPGETQYF. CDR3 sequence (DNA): TGTGCCAGCGGTGCGGCGGGGCTACCGGGGGAGACCCAGTACTTC.

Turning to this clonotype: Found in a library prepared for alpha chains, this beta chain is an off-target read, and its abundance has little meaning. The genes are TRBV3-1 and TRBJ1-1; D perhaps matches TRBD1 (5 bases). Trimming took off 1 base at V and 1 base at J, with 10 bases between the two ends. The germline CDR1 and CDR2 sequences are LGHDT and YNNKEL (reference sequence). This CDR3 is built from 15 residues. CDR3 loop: CASSQGRGQNTEAFF. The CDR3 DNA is TGTGCCAGCAGCCAAGGAAGAGGACAGAACACTGAAGCTTTCTTT.

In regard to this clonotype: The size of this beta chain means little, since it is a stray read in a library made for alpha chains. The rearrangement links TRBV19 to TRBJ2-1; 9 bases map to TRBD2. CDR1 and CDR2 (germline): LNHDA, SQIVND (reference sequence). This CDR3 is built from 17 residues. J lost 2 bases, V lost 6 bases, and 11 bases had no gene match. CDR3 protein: CASSLRSGTSPYNEQFF. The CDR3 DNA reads TGTGCCAGTAGCTTACGGTCGGGGACTAGCCCCTACAATGAGCAGTTCTTC.

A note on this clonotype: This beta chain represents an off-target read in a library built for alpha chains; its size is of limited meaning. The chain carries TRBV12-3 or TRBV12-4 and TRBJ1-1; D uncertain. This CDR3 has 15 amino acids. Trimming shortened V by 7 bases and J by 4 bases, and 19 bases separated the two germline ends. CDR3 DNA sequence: TGTGCCAGCATCCCGGCCGGCGGCTGGATCACTGAAGCTTTCTTT. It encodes CASIPAGGWITEAFF.

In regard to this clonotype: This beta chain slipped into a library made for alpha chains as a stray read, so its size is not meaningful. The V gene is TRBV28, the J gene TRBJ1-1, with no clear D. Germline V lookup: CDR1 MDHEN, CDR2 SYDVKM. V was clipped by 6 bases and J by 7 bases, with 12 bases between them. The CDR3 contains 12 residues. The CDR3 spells CASRTPAREAFF. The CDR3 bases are TGTGCCAGCAGAACCCCTGCCCGTGAAGCTTTCTTT.

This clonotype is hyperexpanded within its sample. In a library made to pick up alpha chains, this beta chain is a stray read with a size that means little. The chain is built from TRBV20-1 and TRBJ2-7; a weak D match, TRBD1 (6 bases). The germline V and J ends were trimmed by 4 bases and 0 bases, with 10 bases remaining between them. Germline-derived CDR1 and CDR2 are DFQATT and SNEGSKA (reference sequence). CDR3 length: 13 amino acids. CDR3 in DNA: TGCAGTGCTACCAGGGACAACTCCTACGAGCAGTACTTC. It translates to CSATRDNSYEQYF.

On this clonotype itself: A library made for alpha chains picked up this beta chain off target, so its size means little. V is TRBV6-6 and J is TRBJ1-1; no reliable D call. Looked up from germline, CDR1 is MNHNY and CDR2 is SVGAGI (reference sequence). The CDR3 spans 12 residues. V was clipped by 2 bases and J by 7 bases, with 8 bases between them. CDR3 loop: CASSYAQDEAFF. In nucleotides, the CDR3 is TGTGCCAGCAGTTACGCTCAGGATGAAGCTTTCTTT.

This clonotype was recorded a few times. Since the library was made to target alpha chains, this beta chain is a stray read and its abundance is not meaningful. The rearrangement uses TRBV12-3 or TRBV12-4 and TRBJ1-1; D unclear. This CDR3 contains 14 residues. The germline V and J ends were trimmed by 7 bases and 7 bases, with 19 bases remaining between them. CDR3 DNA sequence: TGTGCCAGCACTCGAGGGATGGTTAGTGATGAAGCTTTCTTT. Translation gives CASTRGMVSDEAFF.

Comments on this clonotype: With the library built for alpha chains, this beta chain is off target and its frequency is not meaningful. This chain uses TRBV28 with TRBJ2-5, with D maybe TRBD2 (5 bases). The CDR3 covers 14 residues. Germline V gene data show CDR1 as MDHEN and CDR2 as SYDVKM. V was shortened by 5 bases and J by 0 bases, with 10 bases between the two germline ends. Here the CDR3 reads CASSPRGYQETQYF. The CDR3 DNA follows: TGTGCCAGCAGTCCCCGAGGGTACCAAGAGACCCAGTACTTC.

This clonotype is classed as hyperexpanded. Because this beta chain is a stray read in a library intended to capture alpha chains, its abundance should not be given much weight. CDR3: CAWSTRDPDVGTEAFF. The CDR3 DNA reads as TGTGCCTGGAGTACTCGGGACCCGGACGTAGGGACTGAAGCTTTCTTT. The V and J genes are TRBV30 and TRBJ1-1; tentative D call: TRBD1 (5 bases). CDR3 length equals 16 residues. Trimming took 2 bases from V and 5 from J, leaving 21 bases between them. CDR1 is GTSNPN, CDR2 SVGIG, per germline (reference sequence).

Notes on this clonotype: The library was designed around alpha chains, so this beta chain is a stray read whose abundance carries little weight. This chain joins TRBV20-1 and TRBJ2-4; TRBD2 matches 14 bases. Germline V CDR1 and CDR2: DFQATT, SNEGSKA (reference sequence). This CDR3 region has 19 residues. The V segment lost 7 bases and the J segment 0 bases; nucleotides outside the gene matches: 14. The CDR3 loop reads CSVPSAGTSGGLAKNIQYF. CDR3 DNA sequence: TGCAGTGTCCCCTCAGCCGGGACTAGCGGGGGACTAGCCAAAAACATTCAGTACTTC.